The clone carrying this T cell receptor beta chain was seen a handful of times. The antigen remains unidentified. The authors made TCR beta libraries by quantitative 5'-RACE with molecular barcodes. A single record per CDR3 protein comes from TCRdb applying MiXCR to the 5' RACE reads. The top ten hold 0.85% to 1.3% of the sample, which has hundreds of thousands of distinct CDR3 sequences, more than 15% seen once. This sample was taken from a study of CD8 T cells in ankylosing spondylitis. Findings and limits, study-wide: Previously reported in reactive arthritis synovial fluid and blood were some of the motif variants. As for the disease-linked clones, they showed a CD8+ phenotype and occurred at relatively low frequencies in peripheral blood. Within ankylosing spondylitis blood, a TCR beta motif made up of roughly eight highly homologous variants appeared to be characteristic. Significantly higher representation of disease-linked clones was reported for matched ankylosing spondylitis synovial fluid.

Sequencing used blood, either unsorted or a sorted T cell fraction (not recorded which). The clonotype originates from a male donor with ankylosing spondylitis.

CDR3 in amino acids: CASRGTSGTPQETQYF. In DNA form, the CDR3 reads TGTGCCAGCAGGGGAACTAGCGGGACTCCTCAAGAGACCCAGTACTTC. The chain couples TRBV12-3 or TRBV12-4 to TRBJ2-5; TRBD2 matches at 10 bases. The CDR3 consists of 16 residues. After removal of 6 bases from V and 2 bases from J, the junction contained 9 bases not matched to a gene.